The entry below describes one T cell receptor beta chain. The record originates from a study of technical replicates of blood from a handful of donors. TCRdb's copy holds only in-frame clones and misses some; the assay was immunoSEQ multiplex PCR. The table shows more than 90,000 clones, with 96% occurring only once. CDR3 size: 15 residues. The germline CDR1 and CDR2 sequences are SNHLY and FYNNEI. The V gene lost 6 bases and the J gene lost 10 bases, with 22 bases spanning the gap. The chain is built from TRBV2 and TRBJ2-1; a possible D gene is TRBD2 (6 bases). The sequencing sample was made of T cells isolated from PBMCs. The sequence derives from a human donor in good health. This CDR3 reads CASRSLISSAGEQFF. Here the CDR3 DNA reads TGTGCCAGCAGGAGTCTAATTTCTAGCGCAGGGGAGCAGTTCTTC.